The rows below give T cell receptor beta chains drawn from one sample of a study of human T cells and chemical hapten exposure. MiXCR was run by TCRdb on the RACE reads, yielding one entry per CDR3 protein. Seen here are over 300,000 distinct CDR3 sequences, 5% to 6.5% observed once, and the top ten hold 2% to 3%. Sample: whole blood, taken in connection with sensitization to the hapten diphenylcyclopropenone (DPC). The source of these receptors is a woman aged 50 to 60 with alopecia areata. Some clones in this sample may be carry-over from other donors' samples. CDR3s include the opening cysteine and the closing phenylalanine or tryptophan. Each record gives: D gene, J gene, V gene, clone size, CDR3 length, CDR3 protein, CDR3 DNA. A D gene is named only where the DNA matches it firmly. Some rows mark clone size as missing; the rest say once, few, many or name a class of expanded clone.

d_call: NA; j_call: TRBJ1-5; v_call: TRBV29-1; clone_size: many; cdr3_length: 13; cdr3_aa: CSVAGGSNQPQHF; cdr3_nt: TGCAGCGTTGCGGGGGGGAGCAATCAGCCCCAGCATTTT
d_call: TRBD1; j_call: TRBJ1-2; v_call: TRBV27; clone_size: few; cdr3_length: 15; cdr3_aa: CASSLSGTGKYGYTF; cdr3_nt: TGTGCCAGCAGTTTGTCCGGGACAGGGAAGTATGGCTACACCTTC
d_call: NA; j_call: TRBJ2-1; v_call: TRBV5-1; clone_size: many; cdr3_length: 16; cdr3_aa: CASSLGHRASGNEQFF; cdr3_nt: TGCGCCAGCAGCTTGGGGCACCGTGCATCCGGCAATGAGCAGTTCTTC
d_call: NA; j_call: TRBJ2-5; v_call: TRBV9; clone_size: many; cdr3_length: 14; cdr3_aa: CASSDGGPQETQYF; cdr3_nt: TGTGCCAGCAGCGACGGAGGGCCCCAAGAGACCCAGTACTTC
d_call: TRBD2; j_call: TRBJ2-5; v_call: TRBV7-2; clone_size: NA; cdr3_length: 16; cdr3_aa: CASSSRGTSGQETQYF; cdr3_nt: TGTGCCAGCAGCTCTAGGGGGACTAGCGGTCAAGAGACCCAGTACTTC
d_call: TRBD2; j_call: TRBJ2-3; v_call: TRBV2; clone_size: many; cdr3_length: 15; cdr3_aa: CASTSGGFSTDTQYF; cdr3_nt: TGTGCCAGCACTAGCGGGGGCTTTAGCACAGATACGCAGTATTTT
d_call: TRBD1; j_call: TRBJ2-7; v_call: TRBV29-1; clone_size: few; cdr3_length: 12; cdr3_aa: CSVEGRGLEQYF; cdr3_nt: TGCAGCGTTGAAGGCAGGGGGCTCGAGCAGTACTTC
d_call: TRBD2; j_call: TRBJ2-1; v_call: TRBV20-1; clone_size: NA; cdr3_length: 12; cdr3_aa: CRGSGGPNEQFF; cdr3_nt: TGCAGGGGGAGCGGGGGCCCCAATGAGCAGTTCTTC
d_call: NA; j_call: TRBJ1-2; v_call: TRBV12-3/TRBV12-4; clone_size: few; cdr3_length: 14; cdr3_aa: CASSFTGGAGGYTF; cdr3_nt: TGTGCCAGCAGTTTTACCGGGGGCGCGGGTGGCTACACCTTC
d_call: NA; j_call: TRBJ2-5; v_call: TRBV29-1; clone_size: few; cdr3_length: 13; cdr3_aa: CSVEGVGQETQYF; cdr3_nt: TGCAGCGTTGAGGGGGTCGGGCAAGAGACCCAGTACTTC
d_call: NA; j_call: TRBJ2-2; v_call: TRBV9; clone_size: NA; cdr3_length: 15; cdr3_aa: CASSVEDSLAGELFF; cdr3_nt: TGTGCCAGCAGCGTAGAAGACAGCTTAGCCGGGGAGCTGTTTTTT
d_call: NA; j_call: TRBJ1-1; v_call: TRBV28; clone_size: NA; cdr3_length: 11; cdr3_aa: CASRTGFLAFF; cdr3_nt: TGTGCCAGCAGAACAGGGTTCCTAGCTTTCTTT
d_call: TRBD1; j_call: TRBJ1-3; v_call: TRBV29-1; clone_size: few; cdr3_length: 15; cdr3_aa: CSVIPGQGPGNTIYF; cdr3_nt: TGCAGCGTGATACCGGGACAGGGCCCTGGAAACACCATATATTTT
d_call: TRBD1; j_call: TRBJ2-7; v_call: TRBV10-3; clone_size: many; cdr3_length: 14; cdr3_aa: CAISGQGSSYEQYF; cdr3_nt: TGTGCCATCAGCGGACAGGGGTCCTCCTACGAGCAGTACTTC
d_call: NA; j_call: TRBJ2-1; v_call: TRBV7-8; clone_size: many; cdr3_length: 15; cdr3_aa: CASSLGRVAYNEQFF; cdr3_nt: TGTGCCAGCAGCTTAGGCAGGGTTGCCTACAATGAGCAGTTCTTC
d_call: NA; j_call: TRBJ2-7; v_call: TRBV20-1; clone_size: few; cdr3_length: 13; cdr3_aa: CSAGPTTSYEQYF; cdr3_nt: TGCAGTGCTGGTCCGACGACTTCCTACGAGCAGTACTTC
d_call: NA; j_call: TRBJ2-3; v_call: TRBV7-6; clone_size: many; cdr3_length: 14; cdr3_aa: CASSEGTDTDTQYF; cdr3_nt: TGTGCCAGCAGCGAAGGGACGGACACAGATACGCAGTATTTT
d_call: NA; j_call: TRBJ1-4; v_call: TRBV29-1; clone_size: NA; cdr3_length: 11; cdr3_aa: CSVPGGEKLFF; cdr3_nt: TGCAGCGTACCTGGGGGTGAAAAACTGTTTTTT
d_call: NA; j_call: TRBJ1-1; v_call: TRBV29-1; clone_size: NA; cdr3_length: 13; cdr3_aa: CSVVVGGNTEAFF; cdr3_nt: TGCAGCGTTGTTGTCGGAGGGAACACTGAAGCTTTCTTT
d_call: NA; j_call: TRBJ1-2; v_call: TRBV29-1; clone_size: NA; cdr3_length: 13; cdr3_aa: CSVEDPQGHGYTF; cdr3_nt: TGCAGCGTTGAAGATCCTCAGGGCCATGGCTACACCTTC
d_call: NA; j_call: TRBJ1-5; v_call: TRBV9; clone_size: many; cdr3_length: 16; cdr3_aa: CASSVDVLGGVQPQHF; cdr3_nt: TGTGCCAGCAGCGTAGACGTCCTGGGGGGCGTTCAGCCCCAGCATTTT
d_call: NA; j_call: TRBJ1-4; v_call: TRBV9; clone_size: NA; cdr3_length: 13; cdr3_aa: CASSHRSGEKLFF; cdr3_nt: TGTGCCAGCAGCCACAGGTCGGGGGAAAAACTGTTTTTT
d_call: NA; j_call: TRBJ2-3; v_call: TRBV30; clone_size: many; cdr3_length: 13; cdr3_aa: CAWKVAGTDTQYF; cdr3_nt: TGTGCCTGGAAGGTAGCGGGCACAGATACGCAGTATTTT
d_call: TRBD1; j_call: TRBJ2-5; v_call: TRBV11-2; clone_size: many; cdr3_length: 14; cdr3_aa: CASSLTGGKETQYF; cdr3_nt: TGTGCCAGCAGCTTAACAGGGGGAAAGGAGACCCAGTACTTC
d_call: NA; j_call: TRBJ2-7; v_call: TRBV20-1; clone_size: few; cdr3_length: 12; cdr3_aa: CSASDQAYEQYF; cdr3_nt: TGCAGTGCATCTGACCAGGCCTACGAGCAGTACTTC
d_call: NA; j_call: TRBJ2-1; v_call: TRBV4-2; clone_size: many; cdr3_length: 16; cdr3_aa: CASSQGGASRVMEQFF; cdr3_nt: TGTGCCAGCAGCCAAGGCGGGGCTAGCCGGGTAATGGAGCAGTTCTTC
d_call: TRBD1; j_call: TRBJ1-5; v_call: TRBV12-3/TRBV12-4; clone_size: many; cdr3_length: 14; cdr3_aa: CASSFLQGNQPQHF; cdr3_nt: TGTGCCAGCAGTTTCTTACAGGGGAATCAGCCCCAGCATTTT
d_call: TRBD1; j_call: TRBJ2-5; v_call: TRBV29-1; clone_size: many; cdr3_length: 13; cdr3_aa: CSVSTGGPETQYF; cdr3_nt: TGCAGCGTCAGTACAGGGGGCCCGGAGACCCAGTACTTC
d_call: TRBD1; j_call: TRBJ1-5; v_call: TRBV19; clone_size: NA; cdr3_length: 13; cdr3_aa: CASKGQGFQPQHF; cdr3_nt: TGTGCCAGTAAGGGACAGGGGTTTCAGCCCCAGCATTTT
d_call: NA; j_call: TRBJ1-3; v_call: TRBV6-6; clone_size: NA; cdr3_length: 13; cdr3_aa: CASSFQGGAPIYF; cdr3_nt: TGTGCCAGCAGCTTTCAGGGCGGAGCCCCCATATATTTT
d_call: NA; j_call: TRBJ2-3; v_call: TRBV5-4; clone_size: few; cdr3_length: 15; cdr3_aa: CASSLQGAATDTQYF; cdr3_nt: TGTGCCAGCAGCTTGCAGGGCGCAGCTACAGATACGCAGTATTTT
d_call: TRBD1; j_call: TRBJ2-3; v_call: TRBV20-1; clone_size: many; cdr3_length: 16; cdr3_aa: CSASPIGQGEADTQYF; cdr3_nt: TGCAGTGCTAGTCCCATTGGACAGGGAGAGGCAGATACGCAGTATTTT
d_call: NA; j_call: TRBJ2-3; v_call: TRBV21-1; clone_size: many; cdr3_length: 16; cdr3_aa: CASSEGTSGLADTQYF; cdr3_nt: TGTGCCAGCAGCGAAGGGACTTCCGGTTTGGCAGATACGCAGTATTTT
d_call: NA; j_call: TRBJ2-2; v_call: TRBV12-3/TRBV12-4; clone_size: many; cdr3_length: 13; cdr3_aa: CASSSPPTGELFF; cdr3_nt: TGTGCCAGCAGTTCCCCCCCTACCGGGGAGCTGTTTTTT
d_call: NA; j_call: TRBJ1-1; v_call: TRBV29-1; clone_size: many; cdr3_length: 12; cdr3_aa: CSVVIQNTEAFF; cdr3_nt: TGCAGCGTTGTTATCCAGAACACTGAAGCTTTCTTT
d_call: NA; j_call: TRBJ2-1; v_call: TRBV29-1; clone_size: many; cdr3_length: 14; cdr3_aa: CSVVLGSLYNEQFF; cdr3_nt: TGCAGCGTTGTGTTAGGGTCCCTCTACAATGAGCAGTTCTTC
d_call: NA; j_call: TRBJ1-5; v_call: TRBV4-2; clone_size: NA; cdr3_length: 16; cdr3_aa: CASSHNTGDANQPQHF; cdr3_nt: TGTGCCAGCAGCCATAATACGGGAGACGCCAATCAGCCCCAGCATTTT